By proportion, the clone carrying this TCR beta chain is medium-sized. Its cognate antigen is unknown. Germline V gives CDR1 MGHDK, CDR2 SYGVNS. The CDR3 is 14 amino acids. V dropped 8 bases and J dropped 3 bases, with 13 bases sitting between them. Method: immunoSEQ multiplex PCR; TCRdb's copy keeps in-frame clones and lacks some. The data contain around 120,000 clones, less than 90% of them seen just once; the ten biggest clones take up around 4.5%. The sample is drawn from a study of cytomegalovirus exposure and HLA in healthy donors. Study information: The same platform was used for the 120 validation repertoires and the approximately 700 first-cohort repertoires, a later analysis reported. Overall study results and limits: The study flagged around 160 TCR beta chains as cytomegalovirus-associated.

The specimen was PBMCs. This clonotype was obtained from a man between 18 and 29 years old in good health and CMV-seropositive. The chain uses TRBV25-1 and TRBJ2-2; the D gene is possibly TRBD1 (5 bases). In DNA, the CDR3 is TGTGCCAGCGACCCCCCAGGGTACACCGGGGAGCTGTTTTTT. This translates into CASDPPGYTGELFF. Filled out from reference TRBV25-1 and TRBJ2-2, the complete variable domain reads EADIYQTPRYLVIGTGKKITLECSQTMGHDKMYWYQQDPGMELHLIHYSYGVNSTEKGDLSSESTVSRIRTEHFPLTLESARPSHTSQYLCASDPPGYTGELFFGEGSRLTVL.